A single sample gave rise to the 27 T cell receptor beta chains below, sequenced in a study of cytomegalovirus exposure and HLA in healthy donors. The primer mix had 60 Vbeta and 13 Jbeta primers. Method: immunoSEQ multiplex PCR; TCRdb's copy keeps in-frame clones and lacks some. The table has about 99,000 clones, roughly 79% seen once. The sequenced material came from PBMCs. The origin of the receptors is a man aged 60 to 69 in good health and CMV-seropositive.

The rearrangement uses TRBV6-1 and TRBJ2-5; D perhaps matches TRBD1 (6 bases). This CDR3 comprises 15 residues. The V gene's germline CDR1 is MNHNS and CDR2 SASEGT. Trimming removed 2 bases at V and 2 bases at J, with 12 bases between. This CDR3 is CASSEQGRGQETQYF. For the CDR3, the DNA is TGTGCCAGCAGTGAACAGGGGCGAGGTCAAGAGACCCAGTACTTC.

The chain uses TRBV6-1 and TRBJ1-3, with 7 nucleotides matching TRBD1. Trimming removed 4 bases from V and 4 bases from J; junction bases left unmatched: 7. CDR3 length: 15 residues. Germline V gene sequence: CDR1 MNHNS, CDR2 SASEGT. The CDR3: CASSVRQGGGNTIYF. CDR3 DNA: TGTGCCAGCAGTGTACGACAGGGAGGAGGAAACACCATATATTTT.

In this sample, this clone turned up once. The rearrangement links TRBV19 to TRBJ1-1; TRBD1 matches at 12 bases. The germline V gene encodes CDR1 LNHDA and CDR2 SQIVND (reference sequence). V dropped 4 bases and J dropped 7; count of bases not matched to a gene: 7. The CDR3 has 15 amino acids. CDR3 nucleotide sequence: TGTGCCAGTAGTACGGGACAGGGGGCTAAGGTTGAAGCTTTCTTT. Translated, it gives CASSTGQGAKVEAFF.

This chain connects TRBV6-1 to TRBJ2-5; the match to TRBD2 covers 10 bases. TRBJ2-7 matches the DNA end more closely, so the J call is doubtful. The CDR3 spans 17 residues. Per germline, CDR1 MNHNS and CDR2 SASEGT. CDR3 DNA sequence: TGTGCCAGCAGTGTTACAGTAGGACTAGCGGCCGCCTACGAGCAGTACTTC. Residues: CASSVTVGLAAAYEQYF.

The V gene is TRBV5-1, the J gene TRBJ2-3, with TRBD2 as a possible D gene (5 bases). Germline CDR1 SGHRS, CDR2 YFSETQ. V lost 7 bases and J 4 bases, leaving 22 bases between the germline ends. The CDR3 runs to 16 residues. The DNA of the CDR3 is TGCGCCAGCGCAAAAATGGGGTCTCCTAGCCCAGATACGCAGTATTTT. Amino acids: CASAKMGSPSPDTQYF.

The CDR3 region has the DNA TGCGCCAGCAGCTTGGACGCGGATCCCGAGCAGTTCTTC. It is translated as CASSLDADPEQFF. The chain carries TRBV5-1 and TRBJ2-1; no clear D. Germline lookup yields CDR1 SGHRS and CDR2 YFSETQ. This CDR3 has 13 residues. The germline V and J ends were trimmed by 0 bases and 10 bases, with 11 bases remaining between them.

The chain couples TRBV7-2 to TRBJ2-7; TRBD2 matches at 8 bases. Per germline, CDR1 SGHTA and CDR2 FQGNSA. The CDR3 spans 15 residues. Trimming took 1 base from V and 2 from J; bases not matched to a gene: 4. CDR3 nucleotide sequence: TGTGCCAGCAGCTTAGAGCGGGGGTCCCCCTACGAGCAGTACTTC. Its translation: CASSLERGSPYEQYF. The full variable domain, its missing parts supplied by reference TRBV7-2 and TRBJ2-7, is GAGVSQSPSNKVTEKGKDVELRCDPISGHTALYWYRQSLGQGLEFLIYFQGNSAPDKSGLPSDRFSAERTGGSVSTLTIQRTQQEDSAVYLCASSLERGSPYEQYFGPGTRLTVT.

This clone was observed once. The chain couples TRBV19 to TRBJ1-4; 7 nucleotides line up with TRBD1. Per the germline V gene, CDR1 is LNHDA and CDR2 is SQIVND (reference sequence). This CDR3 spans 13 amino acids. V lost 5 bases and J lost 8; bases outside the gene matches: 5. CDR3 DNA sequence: TGTGCCAGTAGTTCTGGGACAGACGAAAAACTGTTTTTT. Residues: CASSSGTDEKLFF.

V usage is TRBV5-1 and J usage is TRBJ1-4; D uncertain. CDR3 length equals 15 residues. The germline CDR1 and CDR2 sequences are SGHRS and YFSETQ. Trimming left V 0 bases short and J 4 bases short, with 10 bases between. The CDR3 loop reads CASSLGGRLNEKLFF. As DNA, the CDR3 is TGCGCCAGCAGCTTGGGAGGCCGCCTTAATGAAAAACTGTTTTTT.

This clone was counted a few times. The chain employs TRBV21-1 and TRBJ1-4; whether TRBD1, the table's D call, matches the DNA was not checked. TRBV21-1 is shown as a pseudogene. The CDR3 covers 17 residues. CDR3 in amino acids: CASSNRIDLRGREKLFF. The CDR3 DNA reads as TGTGCCAGCAGCAATCGGATCGATCTAAGGGGCAGAGAAAAACTGTTTTTT.

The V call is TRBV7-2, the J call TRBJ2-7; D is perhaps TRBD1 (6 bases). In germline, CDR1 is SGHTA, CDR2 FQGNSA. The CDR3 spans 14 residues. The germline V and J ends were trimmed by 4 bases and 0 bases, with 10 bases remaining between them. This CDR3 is CASSSGGSSYEQYF. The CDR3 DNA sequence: TGTGCCAGCAGCTCTGGGGGCAGCTCCTACGAGCAGTACTTC. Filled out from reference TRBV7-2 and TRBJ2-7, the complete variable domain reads GAGVSQSPSNKVTEKGKDVELRCDPISGHTALYWYRQSLGQGLEFLIYFQGNSAPDKSGLPSDRFSAERTGGSVSTLTIQRTQQEDSAVYLCASSSGGSSYEQYFGPGTRLTVT.

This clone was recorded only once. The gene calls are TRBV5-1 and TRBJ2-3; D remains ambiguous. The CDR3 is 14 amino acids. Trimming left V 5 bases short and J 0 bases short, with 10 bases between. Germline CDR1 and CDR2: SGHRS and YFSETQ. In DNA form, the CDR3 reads TGCGCCAGCAGGGCGGTGCCTAGCACAGATACGCAGTATTTT. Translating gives CASRAVPSTDTQYF.

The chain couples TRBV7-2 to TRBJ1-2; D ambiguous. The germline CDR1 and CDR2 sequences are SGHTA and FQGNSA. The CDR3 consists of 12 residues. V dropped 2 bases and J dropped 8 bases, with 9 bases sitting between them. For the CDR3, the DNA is TGTGCCAGCAGCTTATACGCGGGCGGCTACACCTTC. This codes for CASSLYAGGYTF.

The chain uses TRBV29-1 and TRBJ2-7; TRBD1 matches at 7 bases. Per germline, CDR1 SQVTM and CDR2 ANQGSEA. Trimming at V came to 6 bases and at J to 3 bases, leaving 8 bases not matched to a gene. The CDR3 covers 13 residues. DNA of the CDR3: TGCAGCGTCGGACAGGATCCCATCTACGAGCAGTACTTC. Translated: CSVGQDPIYEQYF.

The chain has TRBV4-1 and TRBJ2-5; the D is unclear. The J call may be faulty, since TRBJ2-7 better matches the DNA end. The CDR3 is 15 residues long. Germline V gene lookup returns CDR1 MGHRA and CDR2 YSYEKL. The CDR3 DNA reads TGCGCCAGCAGCCAAGAAAAAACAGTGAGCTACGAGCAGTACTTC. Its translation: CASSQEKTVSYEQYF.

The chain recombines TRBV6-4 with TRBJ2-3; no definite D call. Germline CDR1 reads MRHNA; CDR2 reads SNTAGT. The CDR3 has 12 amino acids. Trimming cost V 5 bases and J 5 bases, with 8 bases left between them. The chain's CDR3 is CASSSNGDTQYF. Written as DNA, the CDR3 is TGTGCCAGCAGTTCTAATGGAGATACGCAGTATTTT.

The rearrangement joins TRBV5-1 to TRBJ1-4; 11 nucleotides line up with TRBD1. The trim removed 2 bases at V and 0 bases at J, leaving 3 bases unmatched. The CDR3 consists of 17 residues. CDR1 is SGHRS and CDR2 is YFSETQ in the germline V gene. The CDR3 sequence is CASSFAGQGATNEKLFF. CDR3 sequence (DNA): TGCGCCAGCAGCTTCGCGGGACAGGGGGCAACTAATGAAAAACTGTTTTTT.

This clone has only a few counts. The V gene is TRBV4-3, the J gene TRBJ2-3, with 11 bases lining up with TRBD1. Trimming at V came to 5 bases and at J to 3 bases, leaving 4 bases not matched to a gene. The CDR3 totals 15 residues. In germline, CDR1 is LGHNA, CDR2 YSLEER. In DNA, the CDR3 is TGCGCCAGCAGCAAGGACAGGGGGCTTACAGATACGCAGTATTTT. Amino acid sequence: CASSKDRGLTDTQYF.

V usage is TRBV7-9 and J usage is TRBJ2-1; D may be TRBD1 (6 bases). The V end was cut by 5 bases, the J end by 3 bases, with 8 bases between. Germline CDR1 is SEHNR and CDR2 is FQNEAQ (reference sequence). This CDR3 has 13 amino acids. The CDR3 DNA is TGTGCCAGCAGCCAGGACAGCTACAATGAGCAGTTCTTC. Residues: CASSQDSYNEQFF.

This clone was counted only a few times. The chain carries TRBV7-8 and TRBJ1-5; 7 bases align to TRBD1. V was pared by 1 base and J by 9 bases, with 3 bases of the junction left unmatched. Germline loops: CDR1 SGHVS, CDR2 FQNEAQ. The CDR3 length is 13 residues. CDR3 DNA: TGTGCCAGCAGCTTAGGACAGGGACGGCCCCAGCATTTT. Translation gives CASSLGQGRPQHF. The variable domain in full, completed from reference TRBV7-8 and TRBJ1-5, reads GAGVSQSPRYKVAKRGQDVALRCDPISGHVSLFWYQQALGQGPEFLTYFQNEAQLDKSGLPSDRFFAERPEGSVSTLKIQRTQQEDSAVYLCASSLGQGRPQHFGDGTRLSIL.

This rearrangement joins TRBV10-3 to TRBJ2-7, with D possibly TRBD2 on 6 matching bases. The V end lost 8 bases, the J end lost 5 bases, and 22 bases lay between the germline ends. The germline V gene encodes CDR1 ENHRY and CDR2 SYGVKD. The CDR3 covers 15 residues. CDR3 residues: CAISPTEGTVDEQYF. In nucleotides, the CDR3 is TGTGCCATCTCCCCCACGGAGGGGACGGTCGACGAGCAGTACTTC.

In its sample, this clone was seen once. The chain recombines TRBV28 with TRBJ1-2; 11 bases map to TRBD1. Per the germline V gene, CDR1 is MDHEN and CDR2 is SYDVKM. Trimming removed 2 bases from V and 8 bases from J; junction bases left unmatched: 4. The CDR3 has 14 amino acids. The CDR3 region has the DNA TGTGCCAGCAGTTTAGGGACAGGGGGGAACGGCTACACCTTC. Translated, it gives CASSLGTGGNGYTF.

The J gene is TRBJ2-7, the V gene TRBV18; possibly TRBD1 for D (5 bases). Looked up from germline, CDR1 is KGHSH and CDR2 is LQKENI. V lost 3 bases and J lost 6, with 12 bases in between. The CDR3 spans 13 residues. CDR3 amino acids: CASSPPDILEQYF. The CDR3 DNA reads TGTGCCAGCTCACCCCCGGACATCCTCGAGCAGTACTTC.

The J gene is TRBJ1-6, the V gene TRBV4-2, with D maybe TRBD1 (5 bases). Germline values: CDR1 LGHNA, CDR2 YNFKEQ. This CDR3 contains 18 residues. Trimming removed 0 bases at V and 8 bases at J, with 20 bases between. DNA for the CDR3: TGTGCCAGCAGCCAAGAAAGTTGGGGCCTTGGGGAATATTCACCCCTCCACTTT. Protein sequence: CASSQESWGLGEYSPLHF.

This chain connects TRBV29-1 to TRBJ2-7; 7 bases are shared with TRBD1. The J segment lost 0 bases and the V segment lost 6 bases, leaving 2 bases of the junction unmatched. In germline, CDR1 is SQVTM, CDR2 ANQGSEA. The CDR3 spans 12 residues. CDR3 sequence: CSVRDSSYEQYF. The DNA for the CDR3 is TGCAGCGTCCGGGACAGCTCCTACGAGCAGTACTTC.

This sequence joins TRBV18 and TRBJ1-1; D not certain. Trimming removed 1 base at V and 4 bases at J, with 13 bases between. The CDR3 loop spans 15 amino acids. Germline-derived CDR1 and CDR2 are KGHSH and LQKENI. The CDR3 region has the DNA TGTGCCAGCTCACCACGAAAGGGAGATAGCACTGAAGCTTTCTTT. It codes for CASSPRKGDSTEAFF.

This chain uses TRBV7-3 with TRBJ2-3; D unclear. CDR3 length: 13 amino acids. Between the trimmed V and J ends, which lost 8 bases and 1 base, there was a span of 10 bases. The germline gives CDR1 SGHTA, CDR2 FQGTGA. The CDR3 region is CASGKRGTDTQYF. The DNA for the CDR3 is TGTGCCAGCGGTAAGCGTGGCACAGATACGCAGTATTTT. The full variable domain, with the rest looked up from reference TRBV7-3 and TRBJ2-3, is GAGVSQTPSNKVTEKGKYVELRCDPISGHTALYWYRQSLGQGPEFLIYFQGTGAADDSGLPNDRFFAVRPEGSVSTLKIQRTERGDSAVYLCASGKRGTDTQYFGPGTRLTVL.